These 13 T cell receptor beta chains were all obtained from the same sample, sequenced in a study of blood T cell repertoires in COVID-19. TCRdb's copy holds only in-frame clones and misses some; the assay was immunoSEQ multiplex PCR. Of 190,000 or so clones listed, around 82% are singletons. Sequencing used PBMCs or T cells enriched from blood (not recorded which). All receptors derive from a man aged 40-50 years who had recovered from COVID-19.

The chain is built from TRBV11-2 and TRBJ1-2, with a possible D match to TRBD1 (6 bases). V lost 0 bases and J lost 6, with 8 bases in between. The CDR3 has 13 amino acids. Germline V CDR1 and CDR2: SGHAT, FQNNGV. This chain's CDR3 is CASSLEGADGYTF. DNA for the CDR3: TGTGCCAGCAGCTTAGAGGGGGCGGATGGCTACACCTTC.

This clone was seen a single time. The chain joins TRBV24-1 to TRBJ2-1; 11 bases line up with TRBD2. The CDR3 covers 16 residues. With V trimmed by 6 bases and J by 5 bases, 8 bases remained unmatched. Germline CDR1 reads KGHDR; CDR2 reads SFDVKD. In nucleotides, the CDR3 is TGTGCCACCAGTCAGAGTCAGACTAGCGGGGACAATGAGCAGTTCTTC. Protein: CATSQSQTSGDNEQFF.

CDR3 in DNA: TGTGCCAGCCGAGAAAGAGTGAACACTGAAGCTTTCTTT. Residues: CASRERVNTEAFF. The V and J genes are TRBV5-4 and TRBJ1-1; D is uncertain. Germline V CDR1 and CDR2: SGHNT, YYREEE (reference sequence). V dropped 7 bases and J dropped 0 bases, with 10 bases sitting between them. The CDR3 totals 13 residues.

The chain carries TRBV15 and TRBJ1-4, with D possibly being TRBD1 (5 bases). CDR3 length: 15 residues. Germline assignment: CDR1 LNHNV and CDR2 YYDKDF (reference sequence). V was trimmed by 1 base and J by 8 bases, leaving 14 bases between them. As DNA, the CDR3 is TGTGCCACCAGCAGAGTGGGAGGGGCTGAGGAAAAACTGTTTTTT. Encoded protein: CATSRVGGAEEKLFF.

This chain joins TRBV9 and TRBJ1-6; perhaps TRBD1 as D (5 bases). V lost 3 bases and J 10 bases, leaving 11 bases between the germline ends. Germline V gene sequence: CDR1 SGDLS, CDR2 YYNGEE. The CDR3 has 13 residues. CDR3 DNA sequence: TGTGCCAGCAGCGGCCAGGGTTCATCACCCCTCCACTTT. Translating gives CASSGQGSSPLHF.

This rearrangement joins TRBV4-2 to TRBJ1-2; D uncertain. The CDR3 spans 16 residues. Germline CDR1 is LGHNA and CDR2 is YNFKEQ. The germline V and J ends were trimmed by 1 base and 3 bases, with 15 bases remaining between them. CDR3 region: CASSQAGSREDYGYTF. CDR3 nucleotides: TGTGCCAGCAGCCAAGCGGGGTCACGGGAGGACTATGGCTACACCTTC.

The chain's CDR3 is CASSPPRGQGAGFIAEAFF. DNA of the CDR3: TGTGCCAGCTCACCACCAAGGGGGCAGGGGGCCGGCTTCATTGCTGAAGCTTTCTTT. The chain links TRBV18 to TRBJ1-1, with 8 bases fitting TRBD1. The CDR3 contains 19 residues. V gave up 0 bases and J gave up 6 bases; unmatched junction bases: 18. Per the germline V gene, CDR1 is KGHSH and CDR2 is LQKENI.

This clone was detected once. V is TRBV4-3 and J is TRBJ2-2, with TRBD2 matching over 8 bases. Unmatched junction bases numbered 17, after V lost 3 bases and J lost 5 bases. The length of the CDR3 is 19 residues. CDR1 is LGHNA and CDR2 is YSLEER in the germline V gene. The CDR3 region has the DNA TGCGCCAGCAGCCAGGAGGCCCCGGGGAGCGGGAGACTAACCGGGGAGCTGTTTTTT. It translates to CASSQEAPGSGRLTGELFF.

The gene calls are TRBV28 and TRBJ1-2; tentative D call: TRBD1 (6 bases). Looked up from germline, CDR1 is MDHEN and CDR2 is SYDVKM. V was clipped by 4 bases and J by 5 bases, with 11 bases between them. This CDR3 region has 13 residues. The CDR3 DNA is TGTGCCAGCAGTTGGACAGCCGTATATGGCTACACCTTC. Translating gives CASSWTAVYGYTF.

This rearrangement joins TRBV4-3 to TRBJ2-3; D not certain. This CDR3 spans 14 amino acids. Trimming took 4 bases from V and 1 from J, leaving 9 bases between them. CDR1 is LGHNA, CDR2 YSLEER, per germline. As DNA, the CDR3 is TGCGCCAGCAGCCCGGTAATACGCACAGATACGCAGTATTTT. Translating it yields CASSPVIRTDTQYF.

The chain has TRBV27 and TRBJ1-5, with D possibly matching TRBD1 (5 bases). V was cut by 4 bases and J by 0 bases, with 7 bases left in between. Germline V gives CDR1 MNHEY, CDR2 SMNVEV (reference sequence). CDR3 length equals 14 residues. Here the CDR3 reads CASSSGRSNQPQHF. In nucleotides, the CDR3 is TGTGCCAGCAGTTCAGGGCGTAGCAATCAGCCCCAGCATTTT.

This clone appeared a few times. This sequence joins TRBV7-3 and TRBJ1-6, with TRBD1 identical over 8 bases. The CDR3 spans 14 residues. Germline V lookup: CDR1 SGHTA, CDR2 FQGTGA. The V gene end was trimmed by 5 bases and the J gene end by 8 bases; junction bases not matched to a gene: 5. In DNA form, the CDR3 reads TGTGCCAGCAGCCGGACAGGGCTGTATTCACCCCTCCACTTT. Residues: CASSRTGLYSPLHF.

This chain joins TRBV5-1 and TRBJ1-1, with D hard to call. The ends were cut back, 1 base at V and 6 bases at J, with 13 bases in the middle. The CDR3 is 14 residues long. CDR1 is SGHRS and CDR2 is YFSETQ in the germline V gene. The CDR3 spells CASSLSPGTSEAFF. The DNA for the CDR3 is TGCGCCAGCAGCTTGTCCCCGGGAACCTCTGAAGCTTTCTTT.